This record looks at one T cell receptor (beta chain) sequence and its context. This receptor's antigen is unknown. The record has no base qualities; no much larger clone is one base away. Libraries were constructed by the immunoSEQ multiplex PCR assay. Under the source paper's analysis protocol: To diagnose cytomegalovirus status from the catalog of TCR beta chain sequences, a statistical classification framework was built. What TCRdb holds here is the immuneACCESS table cut down to in-frame rearrangements. Part of the clones is not present; checked against another copy, under half of the missing clones reflect an unresolved V gene, and the others are unexplained. That table furnishes V, J and clone size, whereas the DNA furnished D and trimming. The sample table holds about 110,000 clones, of which around 95% were seen once. The ten largest clones take up under 0.75% of the sample. The donors were included in the validation cohort of approximately 130 subjects, a group kept apart from the approximately 650-subject first cohort.

The sample is drawn from a study of cytomegalovirus exposure and HLA in healthy donors (dated 2017 in TCRdb). With respect to the entire study: According to a later analysis, the roughly 130 validation repertoires were produced on the same platform as the 700 or so repertoires of the first cohort. The study was designed to test whether signatures of past pathogen exposure could be identified by cataloging public T cell receptors. In addition to the first cohort of 500 to 850 subjects, a separate validation cohort of around 110 different subjects was used. To predict cytomegalovirus infection status, the study brought together high-throughput TCR immunosequencing, statistical association of individual TCRs with disease status, and machine learning.

The cysteine opens and the phenylalanine closes a CDR3 of 12 amino acids. The retained sequence is limited to the CDR3, 36 bases, with the frame set at the first base. CDR1 and CDR2 were assigned from the germline V gene as SGHAT and FQNNGV. Trimming at the junction amounts to 8 bases on V and 5 bases on J, and the germline ends lie 9 bases apart. The investigation overall reported the following: Cytomegalovirus status was reported to be diagnosed by the classifier with high specificity and sensitivity in both the original and validation cohorts. Most TCR sequences were seen in very few donors, while some public TCRs were found in many individuals. In the study, some 160 TCR beta chains were listed as associated with cytomegalovirus. In vitro tests confirmed that a few of the cytomegalovirus-associated TCR beta chains recognize cytomegalovirus antigens. A later analysis lacked HLA typing for the validation cohort, so it scored co-occurrence in that cohort across all 110 or so repertoires. Subsequent analysis determined that TCRs grouped into clusters in the first cohort also showed a tendency toward co-occurrence across the roughly 130 validation repertoires, and about 94% of cluster scores exceeded 0. It was suggested by the authors that the approach could potentially be generalized to other disease states and immunological phenotypes.

This TCR derives from a woman aged 18-29 years in good health and CMV-seronegative. The V and J genes are TRBV11-2 and TRBJ2-2, with a weak D call of TRBD2 (5 bases match). Sequencing was performed on PBMCs. Read as DNA, the sequence is TGTGCCAGCGTCACGGGGACCGGGGAGCTGTTTTTT. Its protein reads: CASVTGTGELFF.